This TCR beta chain appears in the sequencing data of a study of blood T cell repertoires in COVID-19. Background on the study: T cells, B-cell-depleted T cells, or PBMCs supplied cDNA or gDNA.

How the authors handled the data: By means of reference gene primer amplification, nucleated cell counts were estimated. Profiling relied on immunoSEQ multiplex PCR, and the TCRdb table lists in-frame clones only, not all of them. Clonal size and the V and J genes are those of that table, whereas D and trimming came from the DNA. Of about 120,000 clones listed, about 90% are singletons. Deletions cut 6 bases from V and 6 bases from J, with 15 bases between. Germline assignment: CDR1 MNHEY and CDR2 SVGEGT. This CDR3 contains 15 residues. Input material: peripheral blood. The receptor's source is a woman aged 55-70 years with COVID-19, enrolled during active disease. V is TRBV6-2 or TRBV6-3 and J is TRBJ1-6; no definite D call. The CDR3 is CASSVLSGSNSPLHF. The CDR3 DNA follows: TGTGCCAGCAGCGTACTCTCCGGGTCTAATTCACCCCTCCACTTT.